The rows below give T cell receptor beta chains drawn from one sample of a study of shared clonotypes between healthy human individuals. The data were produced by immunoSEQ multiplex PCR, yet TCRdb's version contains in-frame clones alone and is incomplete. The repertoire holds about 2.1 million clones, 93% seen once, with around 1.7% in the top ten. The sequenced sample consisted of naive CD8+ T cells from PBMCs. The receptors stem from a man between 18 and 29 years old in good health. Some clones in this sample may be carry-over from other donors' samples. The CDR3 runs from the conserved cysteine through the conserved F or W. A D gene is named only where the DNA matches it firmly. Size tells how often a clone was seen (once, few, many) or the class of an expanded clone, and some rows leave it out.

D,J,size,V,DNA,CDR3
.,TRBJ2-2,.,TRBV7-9,TGTGCCAGCACCTCTGATAGGGGGGCCGGGGAGCTGTTTTTT,CASTSDRGAGELFF
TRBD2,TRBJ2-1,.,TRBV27,TGTGCCAGCAGTCCGCGTCTCCTAGCGGGAGTAAAGTACAATGAGCAGTTCTTC,CASSPRLLAGVKYNEQFF
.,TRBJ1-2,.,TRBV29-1,TGCAGCGTCGAACCGGGAACTAACTATGGCTACACCTTC,CSVEPGTNYGYTF
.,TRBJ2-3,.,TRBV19,TGTGCCAGTACCCCCCGTAGAGGGCAGGCGCAGTATTTT,CASTPRRGQAQYF
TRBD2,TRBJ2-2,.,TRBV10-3,TGTGCCATCAGTGTCCTAGCGGGAGGGTCGGGCACCGGGGAGCTGTTTTTT,CAISVLAGGSGTGELFF
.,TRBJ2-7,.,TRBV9,TGTGCCAGCTCGTCAGGCAGCTCCTACGAGCAGTACTTC,CASSSGSSYEQYF
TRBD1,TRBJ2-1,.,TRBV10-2,TGCGCCAGCAGTGAGCGGACAGGGGGCTGGAATGAGCAGTTCTTC,CASSERTGGWNEQFF
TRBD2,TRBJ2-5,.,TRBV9,TGTGCCAGCAGCGTATCGTGGGGAGGGCCTTTAGAGACCCAGTACTTC,CASSVSWGGPLETQYF
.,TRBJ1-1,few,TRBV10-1,TGCGCCAGCAGTGAGTCATCGGTGAACACTGAAGCTTTCTTT,CASSESSVNTEAFF
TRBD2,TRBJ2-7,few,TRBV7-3,TGTGCCAGCAGCCCCGAGGCGGGACTAGCGACCGAGCAGTACTTC,CASSPEAGLATEQYF
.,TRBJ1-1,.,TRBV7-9,TGTGCCAGCAGCAAAGGTGGGGGGGCTTTCTTT,CASSKGGGAFF
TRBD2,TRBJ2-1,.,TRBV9,TGTGCCAGCAGCCAACATACTAGCGGGAGGGAGTACAATGAGCAGTTCTTC,CASSQHTSGREYNEQFF
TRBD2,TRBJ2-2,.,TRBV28,TGTGCCAGCAGTCCCGCCAGCGGGAGGGCCACCGGGGAGCTGTTTTTT,CASSPASGRATGELFF
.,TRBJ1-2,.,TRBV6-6,TGTGCCAGCAGTTACAGTACGGGAGGGGACTATGGCTACACCTTC,CASSYSTGGDYGYTF
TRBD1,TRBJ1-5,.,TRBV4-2,TGTGCCAGCAGCCAGGAAACAGGGGTCAATCAGCCCCAGCATTTT,CASSQETGVNQPQHF
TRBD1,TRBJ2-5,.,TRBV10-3,TGTGCCATCAGTGACGGGACAGGGTTCGGGACCCAGTACTTC,CAISDGTGFGTQYF
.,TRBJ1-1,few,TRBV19,TGTGCCAGCCGTCGACAGTTGAACACTGAAGCTTTCTTT,CASRRQLNTEAFF
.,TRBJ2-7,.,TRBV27,TGTGCCAGCAGTTTCTTCACAGGGAGCGATGAGCAGTACTTC,CASSFFTGSDEQYF
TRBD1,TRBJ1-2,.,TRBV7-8,TGTGCCAGCAGCTTCATTTTGTCAGGGGGCGGGGGCTACACCTTC,CASSFILSGGGGYTF
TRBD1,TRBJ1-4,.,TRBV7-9,TGTGCCAGCAAATCCCACCGGGGAGACAGGGCTAATGAAAAACTGTTTTTT,CASKSHRGDRANEKLFF
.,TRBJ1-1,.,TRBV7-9,TGTGCCAGCAGCTTTGGCTTTGAAGCTTTCTTT,CASSFGFEAFF
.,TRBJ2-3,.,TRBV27,TGTGCCAGCAGTTTTAGCGGAGGGGGTACGCAGTATTTT,CASSFSGGGTQYF
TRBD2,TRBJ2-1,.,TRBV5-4,TGTGCCAGCAGCTTCCCTTCGGGTAGCGGGAGGGCGGACAATGAGCAGTTCTTC,CASSFPSGSGRADNEQFF